The 17 T cell receptor beta chains listed next were all sequenced from one sample in a study of blood T cell repertoires in COVID-19. Data came from immunoSEQ multiplex PCR; TCRdb stores just in-frame clones and leaves some out. The data contain 140,000 to 150,000 clones, roughly nine tenths of them singletons. Source material: peripheral blood. The source is a human donor with COVID-19, enrolled during active disease. The donor label of this sample is uncertain.

Worth noting for this clone: An end of the junction differs from the germline gene, which may be a read error. The sample carries other DNA sequences with the same CDR3. The V gene is TRBV6-5, the J gene TRBJ2-3; a weak D match, TRBD2 (5 bases). CDR3 length: 14 amino acids. Germline V gene sequence: CDR1 MNHEY, CDR2 SVGAGI. The CDR3, as DNA: TGTGCCAGCAGTTACTCGGGGAGCAGAGATACGCAGTATTTT. It yields the protein CASSYSGSRDTQYF.

The chain links TRBV10-2 to TRBJ2-3, with TRBD1 matching over 10 bases. In germline, CDR1 is WSHSY, CDR2 SAAADI. Trimming at V came to 8 bases and at J to 1 base, leaving 3 bases not matched to a gene. The CDR3 is made up of 14 amino acids. In DNA, the CDR3 is TGCGCCAGCCTAGGGACAGGGGGCACAGATACGCAGTATTTT. Its translation: CASLGTGGTDTQYF.

DNA for the CDR3: TGTGCCAGCAGCGGACAGGGGGCAAGTGAAAAACTGTTTTTT. Translation gives CASSGQGASEKLFF. The chain links TRBV5-4 to TRBJ1-4, with TRBD1 identical over 11 bases. Trimming at V came to 4 bases and at J to 7 bases, leaving 3 bases not matched to a gene. The length of the CDR3 is 14 residues. Germline CDR1 is SGHNT and CDR2 is YYREEE (reference sequence).

The chain is built from TRBV7-9 and TRBJ2-1; the match to TRBD2 covers 11 bases. This CDR3 spans 17 amino acids. In germline, CDR1 is SEHNR, CDR2 FQNEAQ (reference sequence). After removal of 4 bases from V and 6 bases from J, the junction contained 11 bases not matched to a gene. The CDR3 DNA reads as TGTGCCAGCAGCTCCCGAATACTAGCGGGAGATCCCAATGAGCAGTTCTTC. It is translated as CASSSRILAGDPNEQFF.

V and J are TRBV7-9 and TRBJ2-3, with a weak D call TRBD2 (6 bases). Germline-derived CDR1 and CDR2 are SEHNR and FQNEAQ (reference sequence). This CDR3 is 15 amino acids long. V lost 1 base and J 0 bases, leaving 8 bases between the germline ends. The CDR3 region is CASSLGGTSTDTQYF. DNA of the CDR3: TGTGCCAGCAGCTTAGGGGGGACTAGCACAGATACGCAGTATTTT.

V usage is TRBV29-1 and J usage is TRBJ1-1; possible D gene TRBD1, 6 bases. Trimming removed 8 bases from V and 6 bases from J, with 19 bases in between. Germline V gene data show CDR1 as SQVTM and CDR2 as ANQGSEA. The CDR3 length is 13 residues. The CDR3 DNA sequence: TGCAGCCCTACCCCCCAGGGGCGGGCTGAAGCTTTCTTT. Translation: CSPTPQGRAEAFF.

V gene TRBV28 combines with J gene TRBJ2-3; D may be TRBD2 (6 bases). This CDR3 has 14 residues. The ends were cut back, 2 bases at V and 4 bases at J, with 10 bases in the middle. Per germline, CDR1 MDHEN and CDR2 SYDVKM. For the CDR3, the DNA is TGTGCCAGCAGTTTAGACCCGGGGGCAGATACGCAGTATTTT. Translated, it gives CASSLDPGADTQYF.

This clone showed up just a few times. The chain combines TRBV4-2 with TRBJ1-2; no clear D. Looked up from germline, CDR1 is LGHNA and CDR2 is YNFKEQ. The CDR3 is 13 amino acids. Trimming pared 0 bases from V and 4 bases from J, leaving 6 bases between. The CDR3 DNA sequence: TGTGCCAGCAGCCAAGATTCCAGCTATGGCTACACCTTC. Translated, it gives CASSQDSSYGYTF.

V usage is TRBV11-1 and J usage is TRBJ2-5, with D possibly being TRBD1 (6 bases). Germline CDR1 reads SGHAT; CDR2 reads FQDESV (reference sequence). The V end was cut by 1 base, the J end by 5 bases, with 11 bases between. The CDR3 contains 14 residues. This CDR3 reads CASSLGAGAETQYF. CDR3 DNA: TGTGCCAGCAGCTTAGGGGCAGGGGCCGAGACCCAGTACTTC.

This clone was counted a single time. V and J are TRBV5-6 and TRBJ1-2; the D is unclear. The CDR3 is 14 residues long. V was shortened by 2 bases and J by 3 bases, with 11 bases between the two germline ends. Germline-derived CDR1 and CDR2 are SGHDT and YYEEEE. In DNA, the CDR3 is TGTGCCAGCAGCTTCGGGGATTCGGACTATGGCTACACCTTC. Translated, it gives CASSFGDSDYGYTF.

The sample holds a few counts of this clone. The chain combines TRBV11-2 with TRBJ1-3; maybe TRBD1 (6 bases). CDR3 length: 15 residues. Trimming removed 2 bases at V and 4 bases at J, with 12 bases between. CDR1 SGHAT and CDR2 FQNNGV come from the germline V gene. The DNA for the CDR3 is TGTGCCAGCAGCTTAAGAGGGACACCGGGAAACACCATATATTTT. It encodes CASSLRGTPGNTIYF.

The DNA for the CDR3 is TGTGCCACTAAAGTAGGCCAGGGGTCAGAGACCCAGTACTTC. This translates into CATKVGQGSETQYF. The gene calls are TRBV24-1 and TRBJ2-5; a weak D match, TRBD1 (6 bases). Trimming pared 10 bases from V and 4 bases from J, leaving 18 bases between. From germline, CDR1 is KGHDR and CDR2 SFDVKD. The CDR3 is made up of 14 amino acids.

The V gene is TRBV5-1, the J gene TRBJ1-1; 7 bases are a match to TRBD1. The V segment lost 7 bases and the J segment 2 bases; nucleotides outside the gene matches: 8. The CDR3 length is 14 residues. The germline V gene encodes CDR1 SGHRS and CDR2 YFSETQ. The CDR3 sequence: CASRRQGFNTEAFF. DNA for the CDR3: TGCGCCAGCCGGAGACAGGGTTTTAACACTGAAGCTTTCTTT.

This chain uses TRBV6-5 with TRBJ1-6; TRBD1 matches 9 bases. Trimming took 6 bases from V and 7 from J; bases not matched to a gene: 4. Germline V gene data show CDR1 as MNHEY and CDR2 as SVGAGI. This CDR3 is built from 14 residues. The CDR3: CASSDDRGNSPLHF. The CDR3 nucleotides are TGTGCCAGCAGCGATGACAGGGGGAATTCACCCCTCCACTTT.

This clone was found once. The gene calls are TRBV2 and TRBJ1-3, with D hard to call. Trimming shortened V by 7 bases and J by 0 bases, and 10 bases separated the two germline ends. Germline V gene data show CDR1 as SNHLY and CDR2 as FYNNEI. The CDR3 runs 14 residues. The CDR3 loop reads CASTAPGSGNTIYF. In nucleotides, the CDR3 is TGTGCCAGCACCGCCCCGGGCTCTGGAAACACCATATATTTT. The full variable domain, with the rest looked up from reference TRBV2 and TRBJ1-3, is EPEVTQTPSHQVTQMGQEVILRCVPISNHLYFYWYRQILGQKVEFLVSFYNNEISEKSEIFDDQFSVERPDGSNFTLKIRSTKLEDSAMYFCASTAPGSGNTIYFGEGSWLTVV.

This chain connects TRBV4-2 to TRBJ1-6, with 9 bases aligning to TRBD1. Per germline, CDR1 LGHNA and CDR2 YNFKEQ. CDR3 length: 16 residues. With V trimmed by 0 bases and J by 8 bases, 5 bases remained unmatched. CDR3 in amino acids: CASSQDSTGGDSPLHF. The DNA of the CDR3 is TGTGCCAGCAGCCAAGACAGTACAGGGGGCGATTCACCCCTCCACTTT.

The chain recombines TRBV19 with TRBJ2-7, with TRBD1 identical over 9 bases. Trimming took 6 bases from V and 4 from J; bases not matched to a gene: 7. This CDR3 is built from 14 residues. The germline CDR1 and CDR2 sequences are LNHDA and SQIVND (reference sequence). The CDR3 nucleotides read TGTGCCAGTAGGAAGCGGGACAGGGATTACGAGCAGTACTTC. It codes for CASRKRDRDYEQYF. Supplemented by reference TRBV19 and TRBJ2-7, the full variable domain reads DGGITQSPKYLFRKEGQNVTLSCEQNLNHDAMYWYRQDPGQGLRLIYYSQIVNDFQKGDIAEGYSVSREKKESFPLTVTSAQKNPTAFYLCASRKRDRDYEQYFGPGTRLTVT.